Below, one TCR beta chain is given with its context. No antigen is known for it. Trimming cost V 5 bases and J 5 bases; bases outside gene matches: 8. This CDR3 has 15 amino acids. Germline CDR1 and CDR2: MNHEY and SVGEGT. Each donor had around 9.8 milliliters of peripheral blood drawn. A sample-barcoded 5' primer and a J-beta primer mix were used in a second PCR of about 6 to 11 cycles. Each CDR3 protein is one row after TCRdb ran MiXCR on the 5' RACE reads. The sample gives more than 650,000 distinct CDR3 sequences, about a fifth of which show up once; under 25% is in the top ten. The data were taken from a study of blood T cells in healthy people across ages. Study-level background: About one barcoded beta molecule per two T cells was captured by template switching.

Study findings and constraints: Older age coincided with a roughly linear decline in TCR beta diversity per million T cells. Long-lived and aged donors differed, with more naive CD4+ cells and higher diversity in the long-lived.

The genes are TRBV6-2 or TRBV6-3 and TRBJ1-1; 10 bases are a match to TRBD1. The sequence was collected from a man in his 70s in good health. Sequencing used blood. CDR3 sequence (DNA): TGTGCCAGCAGTCTACCGGGACAGGGGTGGACTGAAGCTTTCTTT. Its translation is CASSLPGQGWTEAFF.